The TCR beta chain under discussion was sequenced for a study of read filtering for tumor transcriptome and immune sequencing. Overall study context: Among patients, some 17 were male and some 15 female, aged 47 to 80 (mean about 71).

This clonotype has a count of ten or more. Its antigen is still unknown. In germline, CDR1 is MGHRA, CDR2 YSYEKL. There are 14 residues in the CDR3. The V end lost 1 base, the J end lost 4 bases, and 7 bases lay between the germline ends. General observations from the study: Roughly four fifths of IR-seq clonotypes had one read, totaling around 3.5% of reads; RNA-seq: about 69% and 49%. IR-seq and RNA-seq agreed better without single-read clonotypes.

From 350 to 500 ng of RNA, a library with molecular barcoded alpha/delta and beta/gamma adaptors was made. TCRdb re-called the reads through MiXCR, storing one row per CDR3 protein. The table has roughly 67,000 distinct CDR3 sequences, roughly 20% seen once. The TCR comes from a donor aged 40 or over with multiple myeloma. V usage is TRBV4-1 and J usage is TRBJ2-2, with unresolved D. Sequencing was performed on a population of CD138-negative cells sorted from bone marrow. The CDR3 loop reads CASSQVFGTGELFF. CDR3 coding DNA: TGCGCCAGCAGCCAAGTGTTTGGCACCGGGGAGCTGTTTTTT.